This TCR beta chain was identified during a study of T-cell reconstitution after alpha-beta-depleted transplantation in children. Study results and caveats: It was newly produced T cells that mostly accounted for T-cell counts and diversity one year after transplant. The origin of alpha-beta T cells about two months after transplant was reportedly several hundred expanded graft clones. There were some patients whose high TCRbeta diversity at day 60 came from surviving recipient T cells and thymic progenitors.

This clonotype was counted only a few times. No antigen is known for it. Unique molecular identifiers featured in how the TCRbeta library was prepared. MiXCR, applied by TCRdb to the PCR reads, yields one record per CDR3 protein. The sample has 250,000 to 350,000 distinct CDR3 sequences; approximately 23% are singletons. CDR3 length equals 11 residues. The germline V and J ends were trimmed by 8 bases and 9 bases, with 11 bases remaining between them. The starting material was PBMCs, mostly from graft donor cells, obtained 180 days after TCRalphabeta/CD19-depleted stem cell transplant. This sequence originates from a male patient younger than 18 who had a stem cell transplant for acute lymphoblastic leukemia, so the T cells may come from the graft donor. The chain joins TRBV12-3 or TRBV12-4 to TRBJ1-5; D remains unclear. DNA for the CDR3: TGTGCCAGCGGGTCGGACTCGCCCCAGCATTTT. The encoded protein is CASGSDSPQHF.